These 25 T cell receptor beta chains were sequenced from one sample in a study of blood T cell repertoires in COVID-19. Assay used: immunoSEQ multiplex PCR; TCRdb lists only in-frame clones, some missing. The table records about 220,000 clones, just over 85% of them present only once. What was sequenced was PBMCs or T cells enriched from blood (not recorded which). The receptors were gathered from a woman aged 40 to 50 with acute COVID-19.

The chain combines TRBV12-5 with TRBJ1-1; D perhaps matches TRBD1 (5 bases). Germline V gene lookup returns CDR1 LGHNT and CDR2 FRNRAP. V was clipped by 0 bases and J by 9 bases, with 8 bases between them. The CDR3 covers 12 residues. The CDR3, as DNA: TGTGCTAGTGGTTTGGTGACAGAAAAAGCTTTCTTT. Its protein product is CASGLVTEKAFF.

This clone has only one observation. V is TRBV19 and J is TRBJ1-3; 7 bases agree with TRBD1. V trimming: 8 bases; J trimming: 8 bases; junction bases outside the gene matches: 12. The CDR3 is 14 amino acids. Looked up from germline, CDR1 is LNHDA and CDR2 is SQIVND (reference sequence). The CDR3 region has the DNA TGTGCCAGTGGCTCCCCGGGGACAGTTGACACCATATATTTT. Translation gives CASGSPGTVDTIYF.

In DNA, the CDR3 is TGTGCCAGCAGCTTATTCTCAGGGCTTCAGCCCCAGCATTTT. This translates into CASSLFSGLQPQHF. The V call is TRBV7-2, the J call TRBJ1-5; weak D call: TRBD1 (5 bases). CDR3 size: 14 residues. V lost 2 bases and J lost 6, with 11 bases in between. Germline CDR1 is SGHTA and CDR2 is FQGNSA. Full variable domain (remainder filled in from reference TRBV7-2 and TRBJ1-5): GAGVSQSPSNKVTEKGKDVELRCDPISGHTALYWYRQSLGQGLEFLIYFQGNSAPDKSGLPSDRFSAERTGGSVSTLTIQRTQQEDSAVYLCASSLFSGLQPQHFGDGTRLSIL.

V and J are TRBV4-3 and TRBJ1-1, with TRBD1 identical over 8 bases. The CDR3 loop spans 16 amino acids. CDR1 is LGHNA and CDR2 is YSLEER in the germline V gene. V was pared by 3 bases and J by 6 bases, with 12 bases of the junction left unmatched. CDR3 coding DNA: TGCGCCAGCAGCCAGGTTGGGGGCAGGGGGCCTGCTGAAGCTTTCTTT. This gives the protein CASSQVGGRGPAEAFF.

The J gene is TRBJ2-5, the V gene TRBV3-1 (or the pseudogene TRBV3-2); D possibly corresponds to TRBD1 (5 bases). Germline values: CDR1 LGHDT, CDR2 YNNKEL (reference sequence). The CDR3 totals 16 residues. Trimming stripped 0 bases from V and 4 bases from J, with 15 bases between. The CDR3 reads CASSQDQGRIGETQYF. CDR3 nucleotides: TGTGCCAGCAGCCAAGATCAGGGCAGGATTGGAGAGACCCAGTACTTC.

CDR3 DNA: TGTGCTAATGGACAGCGCTACACTGAAGCTTTCTTT. It is translated as CANGQRYTEAFF. V usage is TRBV30 and J usage is TRBJ1-1; the D gene is possibly TRBD1 (6 bases). CDR3 length: 12 residues. Germline V CDR1 and CDR2: GTSNPN, SVGIG (reference sequence).

About this clone: A much larger clone differs by one base, so this may be a read error. This chain connects TRBV2 to TRBJ1-6; TRBD1 aligns across 7 bases. V lost 6 bases, J lost 10 bases, and 6 bases stayed unmatched. Germline V gene sequence: CDR1 SNHLY, CDR2 FYNNEI. This CDR3 has 13 amino acids. CDR3 region: CASSLTGNSPLHF. CDR3 coding DNA: TGTGCCAGCAGCTTGACAGGGAACTCACCCCTCCACTTT.

The chain joins TRBV19 to TRBJ1-4; D not resolved. This CDR3 is 15 amino acids long. Trimming took 3 bases from V and 8 from J, leaving 16 bases between them. Per the germline V gene, CDR1 is LNHDA and CDR2 is SQIVND (reference sequence). The CDR3, as DNA: TGTGCCAGTAGTATGACGTCAGGCCAAAACGAAAAACTGTTTTTT. Its translation: CASSMTSGQNEKLFF.

In its sample, this clone was seen a few times. The chain is built from TRBV10-1 and TRBJ2-1, with 8 bases identical to TRBD1. Trimming took 2 bases from V and 8 from J; bases not matched to a gene: 8. From germline, CDR1 is WNHNN and CDR2 SYGVQD (reference sequence). The CDR3 is 15 amino acids. CDR3 sequence reads: CASSEPGQGGDEQFF. The CDR3 region has the DNA TGCGCCAGCAGTGAGCCCGGACAGGGAGGTGATGAGCAGTTCTTC.

The chain joins TRBV19 to TRBJ2-1; 15 bases fit TRBD2. With V trimmed by 4 bases and J by 7 bases, 11 bases remained unmatched. Germline CDR1 LNHDA, CDR2 SQIVND (reference sequence). The CDR3 has 18 amino acids. The CDR3 DNA sequence: TGTGCCAGTAGTAAGACCCGGACTAGCGGGGGGGCCGGGAATGAGCAGTTCTTC. This encodes CASSKTRTSGGAGNEQFF.

The chain has TRBV6-6 and TRBJ1-1; a possible D gene is TRBD1 (5 bases). The CDR3 has 12 amino acids. The germline V and J ends were trimmed by 8 bases and 6 bases, with 13 bases remaining between them. Germline CDR1 reads MNHNY; CDR2 reads SVGAGI (reference sequence). The CDR3 here is CASSQGTSEAFF. In nucleotides, the CDR3 is TGTGCCAGCTCCCAGGGAACCTCTGAAGCTTTCTTT.

V gene TRBV21-1 combines with J gene TRBJ1-2; the table's D call, TRBD1, has no DNA check behind it. TRBV21-1 is a known pseudogene. The CDR3 totals 14 residues. The CDR3 DNA follows: TGTGCCAGCAGTCCGAGGACAGGGCAGTATGGCTACACCTTC. This translates into CASSPRTGQYGYTF.

This rearrangement joins TRBV5-6 to TRBJ1-2; 9 positions match TRBD1. The V segment lost 4 bases and the J segment 7 bases; nucleotides outside the gene matches: 11. Germline CDR1 SGHDT, CDR2 YYEEEE. The CDR3 is 15 residues long. CDR3 loop: CASSPGQGRGIGYTF. The CDR3 nucleotides are TGTGCCAGCAGCCCTGGACAGGGGAGGGGTATTGGCTACACCTTC.

The CDR3: CASSQALTSGGSIYEQFF. For the CDR3, the DNA is TGTGCCAGCAGCCAAGCTCTGACTAGCGGGGGGAGTATATATGAGCAGTTCTTC. J is TRBJ2-1 and V is TRBV14; the match to TRBD2 covers 13 bases. This CDR3 is built from 18 residues. Trimming removed 1 base from V and 8 bases from J; junction bases left unmatched: 11. Germline loops: CDR1 SGHDN, CDR2 FVKESK.

The chain has TRBV6-5 and TRBJ1-5; tentative D call: TRBD1 (6 bases). The germline CDR1 and CDR2 sequences are MNHEY and SVGAGI. The ends were cut back, 4 bases at V and 5 bases at J, with 9 bases in the middle. This CDR3 spans 13 amino acids. CDR3 nucleotide sequence: TGTGCCAGCAGTTCCTCAGGGGATCAGCCCCAGCATTTT. Protein sequence: CASSSSGDQPQHF.

This clone was observed once. The chain recombines TRBV11-2 with TRBJ1-3; D gene unclear. With 0 bases removed from V and 3 bases from J, the gap between germline ends came to 9 bases. The CDR3 has 15 amino acids. Germline values: CDR1 SGHAT, CDR2 FQNNGV. The CDR3 bases are TGTGCCAGCAGCTTAGATCCCCGGTTTGGAAACACCATATATTTT. This translates into CASSLDPRFGNTIYF.

V gene TRBV7-2 combines with J gene TRBJ1-4, with TRBD1 as a possible D gene (6 bases). The CDR3 covers 17 residues. Per germline, CDR1 SGHTA and CDR2 FQGNSA. V lost 1 base to trimming and J lost 4 bases, with 16 bases between them. CDR3 coding DNA: TGTGCCAGCAGCTTAGAAGCCTCGACAGGCCTTAATGAAAAACTGTTTTTT. Residues: CASSLEASTGLNEKLFF.

The chain uses TRBV11-3 and TRBJ2-5, with 9 bases fitting TRBD1. The V segment lost 4 bases and the J segment 0 bases; nucleotides outside the gene matches: 3. From germline, CDR1 is SGHNT and CDR2 YENEEA. The CDR3 runs 15 residues. The CDR3: CASSSGDRDQETQYF. Written as DNA, the CDR3 is TGTGCCAGCAGCTCCGGGGACAGGGACCAAGAGACCCAGTACTTC.

V usage is TRBV10-3 and J usage is TRBJ2-1; D possibly corresponds to TRBD2 (6 bases). The V end was cut by 2 bases, the J end by 5 bases, with 16 bases between. The CDR3 consists of 16 residues. CDR1 and CDR2 (germline): ENHRY, SYGVKD. The CDR3, as DNA: TGTGCCATCAGTGAGGTGGTCCGGAGGGGAAACAATGAGCAGTTCTTC. This translates into CAISEVVRRGNNEQFF.

The chain carries TRBV19 and TRBJ1-5, with TRBD1 matching 7 bases. CDR1 LNHDA and CDR2 SQIVND come from the germline V gene (reference sequence). This CDR3 comprises 20 residues. V was pared by 4 bases and J by 1 base, with 19 bases of the junction left unmatched. The CDR3 DNA sequence: TGTGCCAGTAGTACAATCCCGGTGTGGGACCAGGGGGTGAGCAATCAGCCCCAGCATTTT. This translates into CASSTIPVWDQGVSNQPQHF.

V and J are TRBV18 and TRBJ1-1; maybe TRBD1 (6 bases). The CDR3 is 15 residues long. Germline CDR1 is KGHSH and CDR2 is LQKENI. The V end was cut by 3 bases, the J end by 4 bases, with 15 bases between. This CDR3 is CASSPDTRGTTEAFF. The DNA for the CDR3 is TGTGCCAGCTCACCGGATACAAGGGGGACCACTGAAGCTTTCTTT.

The table lists this clone with a count of one. The CDR3 sequence: CAWSVPRLANEKLFF. CDR3 DNA: TGTGCCTGGAGTGTACCCCGGCTAGCTAATGAAAAACTGTTTTTT. The chain is built from TRBV30 and TRBJ1-4; no reliable D call. The CDR3 is 15 amino acids. Trimming stripped 0 bases from V and 3 bases from J, with 11 bases between. Per germline, CDR1 GTSNPN and CDR2 SVGIG (reference sequence).

In this sample, this clone turned up once. The chain carries TRBV5-5 and TRBJ1-5; a weak D match, TRBD1 (6 bases). The germline V and J ends were trimmed by 0 bases and 5 bases, with 9 bases remaining between them. Germline values: CDR1 SGHKS, CDR2 YYEKEE (reference sequence). CDR3 length: 14 residues. CDR3: CASSLEWGHQPQHF. CDR3 sequence (DNA): TGTGCCAGCAGCTTGGAATGGGGGCATCAGCCCCAGCATTTT.

This chain links TRBV7-8 with TRBJ1-5; TRBD1 agrees at 9 bases. The J segment lost 6 bases and the V segment lost 3 bases, leaving 6 bases of the junction unmatched. The CDR3 covers 15 residues. Germline CDR1 reads SGHVS; CDR2 reads FQNEAQ. The CDR3 protein is CASSFYSTGGQPQHF. The CDR3 DNA reads TGTGCCAGCAGCTTCTACTCGACAGGGGGTCAGCCCCAGCATTTT.

The chain combines TRBV12-5 with TRBJ2-7, with a tentative D call TRBD1 (6 bases). Germline CDR1 reads LGHNT; CDR2 reads FRNRAP. The CDR3 loop spans 16 amino acids. V lost 0 bases to trimming and J lost 2 bases, with 14 bases between them. The CDR3 spells CASGLVSAGDAYEQYF. The CDR3 DNA follows: TGTGCTAGTGGTTTGGTCTCGGCAGGGGATGCCTACGAGCAGTACTTC.